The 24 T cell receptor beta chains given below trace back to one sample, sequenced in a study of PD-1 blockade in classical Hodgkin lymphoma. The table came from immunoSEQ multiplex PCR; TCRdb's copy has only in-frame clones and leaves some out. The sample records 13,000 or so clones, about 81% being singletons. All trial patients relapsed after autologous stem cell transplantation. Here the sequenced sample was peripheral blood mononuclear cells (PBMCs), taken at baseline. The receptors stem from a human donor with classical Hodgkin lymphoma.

The CDR3 DNA follows: TGTGCCAGCAGCAAATTCCCAATAGTCTGGGGCGGACTGGGGAACACTGAAGCTTTCTTT. Translating it yields CASSKFPIVWGGLGNTEAFF. The V gene is TRBV21-1, the J gene TRBJ1-1. TRBV21-1 is a pseudogene locus. CDR3 length: 20 amino acids.

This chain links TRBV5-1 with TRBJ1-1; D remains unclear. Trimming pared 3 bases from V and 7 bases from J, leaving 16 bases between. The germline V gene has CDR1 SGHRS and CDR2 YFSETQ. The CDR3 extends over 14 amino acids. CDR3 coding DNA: TGCGCCAGCAGCTCTGAGGGAAGAACGGGTGAAGCTTTCTTT. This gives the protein CASSSEGRTGEAFF.

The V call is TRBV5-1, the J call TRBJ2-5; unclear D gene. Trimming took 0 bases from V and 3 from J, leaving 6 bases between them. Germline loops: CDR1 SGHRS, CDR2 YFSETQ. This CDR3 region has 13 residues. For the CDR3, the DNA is TGCGCCAGCAGCTTGGGGGGAAAAGAGACCCAGTACTTC. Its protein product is CASSLGGKETQYF.

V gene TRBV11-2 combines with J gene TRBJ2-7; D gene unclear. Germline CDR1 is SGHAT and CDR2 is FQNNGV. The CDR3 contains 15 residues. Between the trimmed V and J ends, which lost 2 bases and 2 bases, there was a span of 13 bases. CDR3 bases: TGTGCCAGCAGCTTAAGGCGGCAGAACCCCTACGAGCAGTACTTC. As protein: CASSLRRQNPYEQYF.

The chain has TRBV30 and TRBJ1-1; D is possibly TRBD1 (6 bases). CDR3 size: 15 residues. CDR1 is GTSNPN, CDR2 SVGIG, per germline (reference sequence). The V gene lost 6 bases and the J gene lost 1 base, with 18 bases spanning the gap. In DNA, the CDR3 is TGTGCCTGCGATAAAGGGGGTGGGACGAACACTGAAGCTTTCTTT. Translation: CACDKGGGTNTEAFF.

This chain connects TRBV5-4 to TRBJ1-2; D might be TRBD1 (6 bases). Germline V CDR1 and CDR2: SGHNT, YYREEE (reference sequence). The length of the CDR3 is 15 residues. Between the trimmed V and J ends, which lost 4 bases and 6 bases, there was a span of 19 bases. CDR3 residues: CASSERWGAINGYTF. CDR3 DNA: TGTGCCAGCAGCGAGCGGTGGGGGGCCATTAATGGCTACACCTTC.

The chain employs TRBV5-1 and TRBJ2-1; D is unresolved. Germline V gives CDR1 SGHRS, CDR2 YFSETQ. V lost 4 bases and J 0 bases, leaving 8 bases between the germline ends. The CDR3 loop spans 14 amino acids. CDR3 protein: CASSMRSSYNEQFF. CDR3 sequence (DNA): TGCGCCAGCAGCATGCGAAGCTCCTACAATGAGCAGTTCTTC.

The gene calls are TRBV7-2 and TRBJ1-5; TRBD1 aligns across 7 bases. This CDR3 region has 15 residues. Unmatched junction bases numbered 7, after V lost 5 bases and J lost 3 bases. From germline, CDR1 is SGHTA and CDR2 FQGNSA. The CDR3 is CASSEGQSTNQPQHF. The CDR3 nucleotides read TGTGCCAGCAGCGAGGGACAGTCGACCAATCAGCCCCAGCATTTT.

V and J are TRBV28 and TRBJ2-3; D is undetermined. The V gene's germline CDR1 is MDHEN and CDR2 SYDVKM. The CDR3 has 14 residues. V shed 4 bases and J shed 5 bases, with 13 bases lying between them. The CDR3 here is CASSYGYRGDTQYF. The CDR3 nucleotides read TGTGCCAGCAGTTACGGATATCGAGGAGATACGCAGTATTTT. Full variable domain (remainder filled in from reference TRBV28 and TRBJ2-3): DVKVTQSSRYLVKRTGEKVFLECVQDMDHENMFWYRQDPGLGLRLIYFSYDVKMKEKGDIPEGYSVSREKKERFSLILESASTNQTSMYLCASSYGYRGDTQYFGPGTRLTVL.

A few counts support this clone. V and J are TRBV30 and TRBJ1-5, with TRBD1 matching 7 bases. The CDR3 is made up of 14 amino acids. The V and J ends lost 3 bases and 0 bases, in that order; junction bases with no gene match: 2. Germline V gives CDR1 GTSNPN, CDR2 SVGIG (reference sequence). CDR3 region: CAWSRQGSNQPQHF. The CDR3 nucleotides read TGTGCCTGGAGCCGACAGGGTAGCAATCAGCCCCAGCATTTT.

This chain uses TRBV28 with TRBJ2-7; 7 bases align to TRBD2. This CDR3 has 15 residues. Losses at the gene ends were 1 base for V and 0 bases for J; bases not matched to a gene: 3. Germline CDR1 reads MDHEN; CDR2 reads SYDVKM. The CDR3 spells CASSLSAGYSYEQYF. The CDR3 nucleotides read TGTGCCAGCAGTTTATCAGCGGGGTACTCCTACGAGCAGTACTTC.

CDR3 sequence (DNA): TGTGCCAGCAGTTTAGGTGAATATGGCTACACCTTC. Its translation: CASSLGEYGYTF. The chain recombines TRBV28 with TRBJ1-2; D ambiguous. The germline gives CDR1 MDHEN, CDR2 SYDVKM. The CDR3 consists of 12 residues. The V and J ends lost 2 bases and 5 bases respectively, with 6 bases between them.

The CDR3 DNA follows: TGTGCCAGTAGTACAAACAGGGCTGGACGCCCTGGGGCTTTCTTT. It specifies CASSTNRAGRPGAFF. The rearrangement joins TRBV19 to TRBJ1-1, with D possibly matching TRBD1 (6 bases). Germline V lookup: CDR1 LNHDA, CDR2 SQIVND (reference sequence). V was clipped by 4 bases and J by 11 bases, with 23 bases between them. The CDR3 runs 15 residues.

Here the CDR3 reads CASSERRGAEKLFF. The CDR3 nucleotides are TGTGCCAGCAGTGAAAGAAGGGGGGCGGAAAAACTGTTTTTT. V usage is TRBV25-1 and J usage is TRBJ1-4; D possibly corresponds to TRBD1 (6 bases). Trimming stripped 2 bases from V and 8 bases from J, with 12 bases between. The germline V gene has CDR1 MGHDK and CDR2 SYGVNS. The CDR3 has 14 residues.

The CDR3 reads CASSLGGTQETQYF. In nucleotides, the CDR3 is TGTGCCAGCAGCTTAGGGGGAACACAAGAGACCCAGTACTTC. V and J are TRBV11-3 and TRBJ2-5, with D unresolved. The CDR3 totals 14 residues. The V end was cut by 1 base, the J end by 2 bases, with 8 bases between. Germline-derived CDR1 and CDR2 are SGHNT and YENEEA.

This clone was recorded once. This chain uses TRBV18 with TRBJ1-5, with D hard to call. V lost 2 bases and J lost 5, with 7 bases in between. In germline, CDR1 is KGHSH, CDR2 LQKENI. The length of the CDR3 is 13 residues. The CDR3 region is CASSPVIDQPQHF. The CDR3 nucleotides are TGTGCCAGCTCACCAGTCATCGATCAGCCCCAGCATTTT.

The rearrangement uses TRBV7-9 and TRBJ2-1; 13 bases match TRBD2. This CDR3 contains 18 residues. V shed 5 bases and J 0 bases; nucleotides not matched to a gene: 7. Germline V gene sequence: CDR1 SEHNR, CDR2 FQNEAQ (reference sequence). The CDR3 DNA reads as TGTGCCAGCAGCCCTACTAGCGGGAGGGCCCACTCCTACAATGAGCAGTTCTTC. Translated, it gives CASSPTSGRAHSYNEQFF.

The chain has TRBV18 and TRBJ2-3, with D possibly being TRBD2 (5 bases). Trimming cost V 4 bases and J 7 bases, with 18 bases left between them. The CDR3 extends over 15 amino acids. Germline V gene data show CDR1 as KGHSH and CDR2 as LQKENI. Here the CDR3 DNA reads TGTGCCAGCTCACGAACTTTGGCGGGCCGTCATACGCAGTATTTT. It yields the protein CASSRTLAGRHTQYF.

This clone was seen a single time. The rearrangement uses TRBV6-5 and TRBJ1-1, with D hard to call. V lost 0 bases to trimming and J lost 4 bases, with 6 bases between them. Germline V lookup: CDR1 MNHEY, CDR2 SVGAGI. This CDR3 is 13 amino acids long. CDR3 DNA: TGTGCCAGCAGTTACTCGCCGTTCACTGAAGCTTTCTTT. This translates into CASSYSPFTEAFF.

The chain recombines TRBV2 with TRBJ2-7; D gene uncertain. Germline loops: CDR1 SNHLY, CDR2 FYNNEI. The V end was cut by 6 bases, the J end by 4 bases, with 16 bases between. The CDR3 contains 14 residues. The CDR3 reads CASRGSQNWYEQYF. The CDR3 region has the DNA TGTGCCAGCAGAGGGTCGCAAAACTGGTACGAGCAGTACTTC.

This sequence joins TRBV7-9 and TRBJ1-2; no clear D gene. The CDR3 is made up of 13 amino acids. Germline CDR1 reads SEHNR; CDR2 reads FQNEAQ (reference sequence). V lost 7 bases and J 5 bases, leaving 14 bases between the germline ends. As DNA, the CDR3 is TGTGCCAGCATCGGGCCTTTGATTTATGGCTACACCTTC. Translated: CASIGPLIYGYTF.

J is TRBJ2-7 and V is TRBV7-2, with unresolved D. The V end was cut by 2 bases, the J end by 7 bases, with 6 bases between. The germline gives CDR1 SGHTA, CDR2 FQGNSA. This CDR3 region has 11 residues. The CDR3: CASSLRGEQYF. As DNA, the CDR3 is TGTGCCAGCAGCTTACGAGGAGAGCAGTACTTC.

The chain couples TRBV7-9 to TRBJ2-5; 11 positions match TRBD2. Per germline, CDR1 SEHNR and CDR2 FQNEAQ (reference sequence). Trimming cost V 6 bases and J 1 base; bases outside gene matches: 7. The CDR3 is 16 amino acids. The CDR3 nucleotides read TGTGCCAGCAGTACCGGGACTAGCGGTTTCCAAGAGACCCAGTACTTC. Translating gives CASSTGTSGFQETQYF.

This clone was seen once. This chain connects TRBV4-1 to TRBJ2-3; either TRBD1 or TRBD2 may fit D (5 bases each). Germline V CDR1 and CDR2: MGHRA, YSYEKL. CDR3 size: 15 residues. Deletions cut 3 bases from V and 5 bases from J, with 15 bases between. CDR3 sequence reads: CASSQGTHLLDTQYF. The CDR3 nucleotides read TGCGCCAGCAGCCAGGGGACCCACTTATTAGATACGCAGTATTTT.